The clone carrying this TCR beta chain was seen at least ten times. The antigen is not known. The CDR3 sequence is 15 residues long. The junction had 4 bases not matched to a gene; V was cut back by 0 bases and J by 4 bases. The V gene's germline CDR1 is SGDLS and CDR2 YYNGEE. This entry comes from a study of T cells in Graves' hyperthyroidism and ophthalmopathy. Study conclusions and caveats: Blood also held most thyroid clonotypes expanded beyond 0.001.

Amplification yielded TCR beta CDR3 regions, with RNA transcripts as the source. An initial round of RT-PCR targeting the TCR CDR3 relied on the HTBI primer set. TCRdb processed the multiplex PCR reads anew with MiXCR; each CDR3 protein has one entry. The sample has almost 350,000 distinct CDR3 sequences, around a sixth seen once; the top ten hold less than 20%. The J gene is TRBJ2-5, the V gene TRBV9, with 9 bases that match TRBD1. The origin of this receptor is a middle-aged woman with Graves' ophthalmopathy. Specimen: blood. The CDR3 reads CASSVEDRGGETQYF. As DNA, the CDR3 is TGTGCCAGCAGCGTAGAGGACAGGGGAGGAGAGACCCAGTACTTC.